The sequence of this T cell receptor (beta chain) was determined in a study of CD8 T cells in Susac syndrome. Whole-study results and caveats: The study recognized that its TCR sequencing and HLA analysis covered a relatively small number of individuals.

In blood CD8+ and CD4+ T cells, TCR beta underwent sequencing. Purification of the CD8+ and CD4+ T cells relied on negative isolation, and TEMRA cells underwent FACS enrichment. The germline gives CDR1 SEHNR, CDR2 FQNEAQ (reference sequence). The CDR3 totals 14 residues. After removal of 5 bases from V and 8 bases from J, the junction contained 7 bases not matched to a gene. Concerning this clonotype itself: Its antigen is unknown.

An input of 0.5 to 1 ug of RNA was subjected to reverse transcription using random hexamers. Multiplex immunoSEQ PCR targeted 54 Vbeta and 13 Jbeta TCR beta segments. TCRdb recomputed calls from the immunoSEQ multiplex PCR reads with MiXCR, one row per CDR3 protein. Among almost 450,000 distinct CDR3 sequences, around 85% were seen once, and the ten largest hold 0.12%. The sample was CD8+ T cells from PBMCs. This sequence originates from a human donor with multiple sclerosis. The chain links TRBV7-9 to TRBJ2-1; TRBD2 matches at 9 bases. The CDR3 loop reads CASSPLLAGYEQFF. DNA for the CDR3: TGTGCCAGCAGCCCCCTGCTAGCGGGATATGAGCAGTTCTTC. Full variable domain (remainder filled in from reference TRBV7-9 and TRBJ2-1): DTGVSQNPRHKITKRGQNVTFRCDPISEHNRLYWYRQTLGQGPEFLTYFQNEAQLEKSRLLSDRFSAERPKGSFSTLEIQRTEQGDSAMYLCASSPLLAGYEQFFGPGTRLTVL.